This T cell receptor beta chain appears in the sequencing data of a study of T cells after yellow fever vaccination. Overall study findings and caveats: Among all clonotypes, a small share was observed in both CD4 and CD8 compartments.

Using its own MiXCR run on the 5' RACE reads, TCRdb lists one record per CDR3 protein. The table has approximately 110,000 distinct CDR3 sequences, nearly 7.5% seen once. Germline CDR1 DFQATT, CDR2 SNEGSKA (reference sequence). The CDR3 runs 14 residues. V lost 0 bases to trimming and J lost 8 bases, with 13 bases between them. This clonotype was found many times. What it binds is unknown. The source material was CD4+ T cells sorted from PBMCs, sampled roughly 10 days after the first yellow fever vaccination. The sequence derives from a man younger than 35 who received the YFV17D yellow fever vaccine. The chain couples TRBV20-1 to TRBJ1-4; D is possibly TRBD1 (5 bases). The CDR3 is CSARDNAGDEKLFF. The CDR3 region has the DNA TGCAGTGCTAGAGATAACGCCGGGGACGAAAAACTGTTTTTT.